One and the same sample provided the 18 T cell receptor beta chains below, sequenced in a study of tumor-infiltrating lymphocytes in primary liver carcinoma. Synthesis of TCR beta cDNA was carried out from 450 to 650 ng total RNA with a constant-region primer. Libraries covering TCR beta were generated through three nested multiplex PCR rounds (using a slightly modified ARM-PCR). In the first two PCR rounds, TRBV1-TRBV30 forward primers were paired with a C-beta reverse primer, and each round lasted approximately 10 cycles. MiXCR, applied by TCRdb to the multiplex PCR reads, yields one record per CDR3 protein. Of 300,000 to 400,000 distinct CDR3 sequences listed, approximately 65% were seen once; the top ten hold about 6.5%. Extraction also yielded germline DNA, while blood RNA was obtained from unsorted whole blood. Sequenced sample: peripheral blood. The origin of the receptors is a man in his forties with primary liver carcinoma and hepatitis B virus infection.

Comment on this clonotype: This could be a read error, since a much larger clone is one nucleotide away. J is TRBJ1-5 and V is TRBV6-5, with D possibly matching TRBD1 (6 bases). This CDR3 is built from 16 residues. V lost 9 bases and J lost 1, with 19 bases in between. Per the germline V gene, CDR1 is MNHEY and CDR2 is SVGAGI. CDR3 sequence: CASVPSGAPSNQPQHF. In DNA, the CDR3 is TGTGCCAGTGTCCCATCAGGGGCCCCGAGCAATCAGCCCCAGCATTTT.

This sequence joins TRBV11-2 and TRBJ2-1, with 7 bases fitting TRBD1. The ends lost 5 bases at V and 3 bases at J; junction bases unmatched: 10. CDR3 size: 16 residues. From germline, CDR1 is SGHAT and CDR2 FQNNGV. CDR3 sequence: CASSTTETGNYNEQFF. The CDR3 DNA reads TGTGCCAGCAGCACAACGGAGACAGGGAACTACAATGAGCAGTTCTTC.

This clonotype was picked up many times. V gene TRBV11-2 combines with J gene TRBJ2-4; D gene uncertain. Trimming removed 4 bases at V and 0 bases at J, with 10 bases between. Per the germline V gene, CDR1 is SGHAT and CDR2 is FQNNGV. This CDR3 contains 15 residues. The CDR3 DNA sequence: TGTGCCAGCAGCTCCAACCTGCTAGCCAAAAACATTCAGTACTTC. It specifies CASSSNLLAKNIQYF.

This clonotype appeared a few times. The chain links TRBV13 to TRBJ2-1, with TRBD2 identical over 7 bases. CDR3 size: 16 residues. Germline trimming cut 7 bases from V and 0 bases from J; bases unmatched to any gene: 9. From germline, CDR1 is PRHDT and CDR2 FYEKMQ (reference sequence). In nucleotides, the CDR3 is TGTGCCAGCACCGAAGAAAGCGGGACCTCCTACAATGAGCAGTTCTTC. It yields the protein CASTEESGTSYNEQFF.

The chain recombines TRBV11-2 with TRBJ2-5; TRBD1 might be the D (5 bases). This CDR3 has 13 residues. The V and J ends lost 3 bases and 5 bases respectively, with 10 bases between them. In germline, CDR1 is SGHAT, CDR2 FQNNGV. The CDR3 region has the DNA TGTGCCAGCAGCTTTGTACAGGTCGAGACCCAGTACTTC. It specifies CASSFVQVETQYF.

As concerns this clonotype: A single base separates this from a much larger clone, so it may be a read error. This chain uses TRBV6-2 or TRBV6-3 with TRBJ2-1; 10 nucleotides match TRBD2. Germline CDR1 and CDR2: MNHEY and SVGEGT. The CDR3 runs 16 residues. CDR3 sequence (DNA): TGTGCCAGCAGTTACTCCCCTAGCGGGAGTCTTAATGAGCAGTTATTC. Translating it yields CASSYSPSGSLNEQLF.

This clonotype occurred a few times. This chain uses TRBV4-1 with TRBJ2-1; 8 bases are a match to TRBD2. The length of the CDR3 is 16 residues. Unmatched junction bases numbered 8, after V lost 3 bases and J lost 4 bases. The germline gives CDR1 MGHRA, CDR2 YSYEKL. The CDR3 nucleotides read TGCGCCAGCAGCCATGATCCGGCTAGCGGGTACAATGAGCAGTTCTTC. This gives the protein CASSHDPASGYNEQFF.

Notes on this clonotype: A much bigger clone sits one base away, suggesting this may be a read error. This chain links TRBV5-1 with TRBJ1-4, with D tentatively TRBD1 (6 bases). CDR3 length: 15 amino acids. Germline CDR1 SGHRS, CDR2 YFSETQ. With 0 bases removed from V and 8 bases from J, the gap between germline ends came to 14 bases. This chain's CDR3 is CASSLEGDTSEKLFF. CDR3 coding DNA: TGCGCCAGCAGCTTGGAAGGGGACACCAGCGAAAAACTGTTTTTT.

A note on this clonotype: A clone one base away is much larger, so this may be a read error. The gene calls are TRBV14 and TRBJ1-1, with D uncertain. CDR3 length: 13 amino acids. Germline-derived CDR1 and CDR2 are SGHDN and FVKESK. V was clipped by 4 bases and J by 5 bases, with 11 bases between them. The CDR3 DNA reads as TGTGCCAGCAGCCGAACTGCGGGGACTGAAGCTTTCTTT. As protein: CASSRTAGTEAFF.

This clonotype came up a few times. The chain is built from TRBV30 and TRBJ2-1; a possible D gene is TRBD2 (6 bases). The germline gives CDR1 GTSNPN, CDR2 SVGIG (reference sequence). CDR3 size: 14 residues. The V end lost 2 bases, the J end lost 1 base, and 9 bases lay between the germline ends. The CDR3 sequence: CAWSLGGSYNEQFF. CDR3 bases: TGTGCCTGGAGTCTCGGGGGTTCCTACAATGAGCAGTTCTTC.

This chain uses TRBV29-1 with TRBJ1-5; 12 bases align to TRBD1. The V gene end was trimmed by 6 bases and the J gene end by 3 bases; junction bases not matched to a gene: 21. The CDR3 covers 20 residues. Germline V gene lookup returns CDR1 SQVTM and CDR2 ANQGSEA. The CDR3 DNA reads TGCAGCGTCACTGGAAGATTCACTGGGACAGGGGGCTGGACCAATCAGCCCCAGCATTTT. It yields the protein CSVTGRFTGTGGWTNQPQHF.

The genes are TRBV5-1 and TRBJ2-5; 11 bases agree with TRBD2. Germline loops: CDR1 SGHRS, CDR2 YFSETQ. The CDR3 has 15 amino acids. The V gene end was trimmed by 2 bases and the J gene end by 5 bases; junction bases not matched to a gene: 5. CDR3 residues: CASSLLAGEGETQYF. DNA of the CDR3: TGCGCCAGCAGCTTACTAGCGGGAGAAGGCGAGACCCAGTACTTC.

This clonotype has a single count. Germline is not matched at one junction end, which may reflect a read error. The rearrangement joins TRBV7-9 to TRBJ2-5; 7 bases are a match to TRBD1. This CDR3 has 14 residues. The germline gives CDR1 SEHNR, CDR2 FQNEAQ (reference sequence). The CDR3 nucleotides are TGTGCCAGAAGCTACAGGGGCGCGCAGGAGACCCAGTACTTC. Its translation is CARSYRGAQETQYF.

Details on this clonotype: A junction boundary mismatches the germline segment, possibly from a read error. This chain connects TRBV7-8 to TRBJ2-7; maybe TRBD2 (6 bases). The CDR3 totals 18 residues. Looked up from germline, CDR1 is SGHVS and CDR2 is FQNEAQ. Here the CDR3 DNA reads TGTGCCAGCAGCTTAGAGGGTGGAGGGGCGTTGAGCTCCTACGAGCATTACTTC. It codes for CASSLEGGGALSSYEHYF.

The chain carries TRBV30 and TRBJ1-6; no definite D call. Germline assignment: CDR1 GTSNPN and CDR2 SVGIG (reference sequence). The V end lost 4 bases, the J end lost 10 bases, and 11 bases lay between the germline ends. The CDR3 is 12 residues long. CDR3 coding DNA: TGTGCCTGGATAAGGACGAGCTCACCCCTCCACTTT. This gives the protein CAWIRTSSPLHF.

V is TRBV11-2 and J is TRBJ2-1; the D gene is possibly TRBD1 (6 bases). Trimming took 5 bases from V and 1 from J, leaving 15 bases between them. CDR3 length: 16 amino acids. Germline V gene data show CDR1 as SGHAT and CDR2 as FQNNGV. The CDR3: CASSLRQGSSYNEQFF. As DNA, the CDR3 is TGTGCCAGCAGCCTACGGCAGGGGTCGTCCTACAATGAGCAGTTCTTC.

With regard to this clonotype: The final CDR3 position lacks the conserved phenylalanine or tryptophan, pointing to a likely read error. The gene calls are TRBV11-2 and TRBJ2-7; D might be TRBD2 (5 bases). CDR3 length: 13 residues. Deletions cut 4 bases from V and 7 bases from J, with 14 bases between. The germline V gene has CDR1 SGHAT and CDR2 FQNNGV. CDR3 protein: CASSYGLYYEQYI. The CDR3 coding sequence is TGTGCCAGCAGCTATGGACTTTACTATGAGCAGTACATC.

The rearrangement uses TRBV12-3 or TRBV12-4 and TRBJ1-4, with TRBD1 matching 10 bases. The CDR3 is 14 residues long. After removal of 10 bases from V and 7 bases from J, the junction contained 9 bases not matched to a gene. The CDR3: CANATGQGTEKLFF. CDR3 DNA sequence: TGTGCCAACGCGACGGGACAGGGGACTGAAAAACTGTTTTTT.